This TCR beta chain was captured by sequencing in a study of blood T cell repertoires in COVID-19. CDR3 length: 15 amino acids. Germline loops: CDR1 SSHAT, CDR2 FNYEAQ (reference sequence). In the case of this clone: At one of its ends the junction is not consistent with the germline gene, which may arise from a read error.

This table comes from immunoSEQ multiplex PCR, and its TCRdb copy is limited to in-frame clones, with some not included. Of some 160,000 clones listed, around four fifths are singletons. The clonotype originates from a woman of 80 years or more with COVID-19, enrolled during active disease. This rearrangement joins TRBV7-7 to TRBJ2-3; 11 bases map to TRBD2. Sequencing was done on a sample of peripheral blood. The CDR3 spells CASSPLAGGPDTQYF. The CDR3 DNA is TGTGCTAGCAGCCCTTTAGCGGGGGGGCCAGATACGCAGTATTTT.